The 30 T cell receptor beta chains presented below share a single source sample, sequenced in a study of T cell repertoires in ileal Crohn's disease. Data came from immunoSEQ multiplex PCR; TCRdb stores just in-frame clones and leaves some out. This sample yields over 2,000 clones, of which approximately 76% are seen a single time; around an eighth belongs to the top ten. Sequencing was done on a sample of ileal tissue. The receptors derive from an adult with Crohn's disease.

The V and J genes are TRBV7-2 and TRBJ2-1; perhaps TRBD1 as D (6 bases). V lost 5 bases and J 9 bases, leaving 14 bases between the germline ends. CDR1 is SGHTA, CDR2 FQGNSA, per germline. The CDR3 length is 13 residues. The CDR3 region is CASSIYRAGEQFF. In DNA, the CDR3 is TGTGCCAGCAGCATATACAGGGCTGGTGAGCAGTTCTTC. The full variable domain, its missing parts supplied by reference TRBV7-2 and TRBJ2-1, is GAGVSQSPSNKVTEKGKDVELRCDPISGHTALYWYRQSLGQGLEFLIYFQGNSAPDKSGLPSDRFSAERTGGSVSTLTIQRTQQEDSAVYLCASSIYRAGEQFFGPGTRLTVL.

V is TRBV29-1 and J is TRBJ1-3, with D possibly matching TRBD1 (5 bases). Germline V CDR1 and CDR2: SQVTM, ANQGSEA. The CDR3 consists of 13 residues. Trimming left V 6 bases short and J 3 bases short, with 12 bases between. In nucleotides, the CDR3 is TGCAGCGTCCGGGGGGGGGATGGAAACACCATATATTTT. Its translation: CSVRGGDGNTIYF.

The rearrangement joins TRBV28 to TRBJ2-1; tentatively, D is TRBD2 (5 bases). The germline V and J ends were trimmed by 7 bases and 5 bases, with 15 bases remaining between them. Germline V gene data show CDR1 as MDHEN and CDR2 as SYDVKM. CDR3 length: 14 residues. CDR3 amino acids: CASTREGFDNEQFF. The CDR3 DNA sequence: TGTGCCAGCACCCGGGAAGGGTTCGACAATGAGCAGTTCTTC. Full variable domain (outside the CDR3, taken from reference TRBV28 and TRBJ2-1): DVKVTQSSRYLVKRTGEKVFLECVQDMDHENMFWYRQDPGLGLRLIYFSYDVKMKEKGDIPEGYSVSREKKERFSLILESASTNQTSMYLCASTREGFDNEQFFGPGTRLTVL.

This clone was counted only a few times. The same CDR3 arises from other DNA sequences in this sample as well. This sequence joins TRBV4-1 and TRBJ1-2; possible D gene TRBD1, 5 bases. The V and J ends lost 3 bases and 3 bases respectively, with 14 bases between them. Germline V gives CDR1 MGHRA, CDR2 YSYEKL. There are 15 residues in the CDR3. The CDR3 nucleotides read TGCGCCAGCAGCCACCTTTCCAGGGCGGACTATGGCTACACCTTC. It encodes CASSHLSRADYGYTF.

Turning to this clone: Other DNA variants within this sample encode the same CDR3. The CDR3 DNA sequence: TGTGCCAGCAGCCAAGATTGGGCTAGCGCCCCCTACGAGCAGTACTTC. Translated: CASSQDWASAPYEQYF. The chain has TRBV4-2 and TRBJ2-7; tentatively, D is TRBD2 (6 bases). Trimming removed 0 bases at V and 2 bases at J, with 14 bases between. Germline CDR1 reads LGHNA; CDR2 reads YNFKEQ. This CDR3 is 16 amino acids long.

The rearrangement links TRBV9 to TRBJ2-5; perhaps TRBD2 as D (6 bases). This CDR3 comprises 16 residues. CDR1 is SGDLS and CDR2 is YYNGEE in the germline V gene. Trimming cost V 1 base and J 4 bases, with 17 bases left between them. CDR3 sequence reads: CASSVIRLAYGETQYF. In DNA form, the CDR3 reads TGTGCCAGCAGCGTAATTCGGCTAGCGTACGGAGAGACCCAGTACTTC.

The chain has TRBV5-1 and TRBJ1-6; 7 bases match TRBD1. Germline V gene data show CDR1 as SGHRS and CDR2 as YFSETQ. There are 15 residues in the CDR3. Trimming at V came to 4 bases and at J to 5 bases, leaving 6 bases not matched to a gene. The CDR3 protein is CASSIDRVHNSPLHF. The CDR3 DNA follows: TGCGCCAGCAGCATAGACAGGGTCCATAATTCACCCCTCCACTTT. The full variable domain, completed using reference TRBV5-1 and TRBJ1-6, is KAGVTQTPRYLIKTRGQQVTLSCSPISGHRSVSWYQQTPGQGLQFLFEYFSETQRNKGNFPGRFSGRQFSNSRSEMNVSTLELGDSALYLCASSIDRVHNSPLHFGNGTRLTVT.

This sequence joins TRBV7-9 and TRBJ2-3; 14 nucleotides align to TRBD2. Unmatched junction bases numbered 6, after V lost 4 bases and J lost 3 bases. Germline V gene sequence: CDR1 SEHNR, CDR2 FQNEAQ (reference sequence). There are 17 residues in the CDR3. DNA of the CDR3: TGTGCCAGCAGCTCTCCGACTAGCGGGGGGGCAACAGATACGCAGTATTTT. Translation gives CASSSPTSGGATDTQYF. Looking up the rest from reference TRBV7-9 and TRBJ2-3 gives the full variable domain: DTGVSQNPRHKITKRGQNVTFRCDPISEHNRLYWYRQTLGQGPEFLTYFQNEAQLEKSRLLSDRFSAERPKGSFSTLEIQRTEQGDSAMYLCASSSPTSGGATDTQYFGPGTRLTVL.

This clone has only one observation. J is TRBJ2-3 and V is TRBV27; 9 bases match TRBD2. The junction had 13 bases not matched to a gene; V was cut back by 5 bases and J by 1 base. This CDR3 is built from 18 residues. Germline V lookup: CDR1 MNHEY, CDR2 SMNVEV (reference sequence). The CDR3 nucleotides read TGTGCCAGCAGTCCGTCGGGGGGAATAGCGGGGGGCACAGATACGCAGTATTTT. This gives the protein CASSPSGGIAGGTDTQYF.

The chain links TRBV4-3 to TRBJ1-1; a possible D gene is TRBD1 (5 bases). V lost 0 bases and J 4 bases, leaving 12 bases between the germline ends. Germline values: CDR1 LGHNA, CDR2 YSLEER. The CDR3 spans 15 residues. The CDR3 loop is CASSQDFRGGTEAFF. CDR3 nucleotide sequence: TGCGCCAGCAGCCAAGATTTTAGGGGTGGCACTGAAGCTTTCTTT.

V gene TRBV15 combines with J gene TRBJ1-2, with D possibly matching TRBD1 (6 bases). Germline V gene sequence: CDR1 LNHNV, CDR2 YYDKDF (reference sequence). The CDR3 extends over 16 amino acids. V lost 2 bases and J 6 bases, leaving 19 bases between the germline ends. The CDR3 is CATSRQLWTARHGYTF. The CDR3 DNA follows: TGTGCCACCAGCAGACAGCTTTGGACAGCGAGGCATGGCTACACCTTC.

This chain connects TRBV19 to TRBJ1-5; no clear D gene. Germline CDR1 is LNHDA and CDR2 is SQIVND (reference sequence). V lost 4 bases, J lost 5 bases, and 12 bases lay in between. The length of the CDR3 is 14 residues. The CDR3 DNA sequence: TGTGCCAGTAGTAGGGGAGGATTAGATCAGCCCCAGCATTTT. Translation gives CASSRGGLDQPQHF. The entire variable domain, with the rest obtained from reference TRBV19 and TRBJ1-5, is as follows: DGGITQSPKYLFRKEGQNVTLSCEQNLNHDAMYWYRQDPGQGLRLIYYSQIVNDFQKGDIAEGYSVSREKKESFPLTVTSAQKNPTAFYLCASSRGGLDQPQHFGDGTRLSIL.

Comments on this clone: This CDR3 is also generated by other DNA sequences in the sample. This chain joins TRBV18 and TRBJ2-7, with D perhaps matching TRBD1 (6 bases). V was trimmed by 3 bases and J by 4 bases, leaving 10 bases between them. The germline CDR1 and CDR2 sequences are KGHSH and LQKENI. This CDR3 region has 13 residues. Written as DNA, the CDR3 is TGTGCCAGCTCACCGGCAGGGGATTACGAGCAGTACTTC. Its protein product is CASSPAGDYEQYF.

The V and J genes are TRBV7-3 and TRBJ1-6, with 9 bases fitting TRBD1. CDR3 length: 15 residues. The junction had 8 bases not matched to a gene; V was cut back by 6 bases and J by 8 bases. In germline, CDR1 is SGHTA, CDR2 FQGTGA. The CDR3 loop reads CASSQQGAGYSPLHF. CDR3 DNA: TGTGCCAGCAGTCAACAGGGGGCCGGGTATTCACCCCTCCACTTT.

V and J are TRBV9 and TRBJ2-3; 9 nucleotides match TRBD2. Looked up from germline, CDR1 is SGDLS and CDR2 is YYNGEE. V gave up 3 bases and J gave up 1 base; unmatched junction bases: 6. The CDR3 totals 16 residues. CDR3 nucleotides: TGTGCCAGCAGCGCTTTAGCGGGAGTCGGCACAGATACGCAGTATTTT. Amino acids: CASSALAGVGTDTQYF.

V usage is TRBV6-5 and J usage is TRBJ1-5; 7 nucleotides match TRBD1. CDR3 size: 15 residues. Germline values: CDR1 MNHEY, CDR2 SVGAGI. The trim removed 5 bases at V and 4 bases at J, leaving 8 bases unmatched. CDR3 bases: TGTGCCAGCAGTCCAACCGGGACAGCGAATCAGCCCCAGCATTTT. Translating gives CASSPTGTANQPQHF.

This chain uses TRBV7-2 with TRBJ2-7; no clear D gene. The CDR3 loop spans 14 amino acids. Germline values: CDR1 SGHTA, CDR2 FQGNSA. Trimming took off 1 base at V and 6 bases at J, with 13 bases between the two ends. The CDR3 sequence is CASSLGEDGCEQYF. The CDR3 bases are TGTGCCAGCAGCTTAGGAGAGGATGGCTGCGAGCAGTACTTC.

This CDR3 is CASSSTSGNTDTQYF. The CDR3 region has the DNA TGTGCCAGCAGTTCAACTAGCGGGAACACAGATACGCAGTATTTT. The chain joins TRBV7-9 to TRBJ2-3; 10 bases agree with TRBD2. Germline V gene sequence: CDR1 SEHNR, CDR2 FQNEAQ (reference sequence). V lost 6 bases, J lost 2 bases, and 5 bases stayed unmatched. CDR3 length: 15 amino acids.

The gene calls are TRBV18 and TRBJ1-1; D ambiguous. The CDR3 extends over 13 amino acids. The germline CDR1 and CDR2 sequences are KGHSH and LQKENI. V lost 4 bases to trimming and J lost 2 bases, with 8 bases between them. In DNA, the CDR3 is TGTGCCAGCTCACGCGGCAGTAACACTGAAGCTTTCTTT. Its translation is CASSRGSNTEAFF. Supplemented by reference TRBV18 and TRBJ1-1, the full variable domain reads NAGVMQNPRHLVRRRGQEARLRCSPMKGHSHVYWYRQLPEEGLKFMVYLQKENIIDESGMPKERFSAEFPKEGPSILRIQQVVRGDSAAYFCASSRGSNTEAFFGQGTRLTVV.

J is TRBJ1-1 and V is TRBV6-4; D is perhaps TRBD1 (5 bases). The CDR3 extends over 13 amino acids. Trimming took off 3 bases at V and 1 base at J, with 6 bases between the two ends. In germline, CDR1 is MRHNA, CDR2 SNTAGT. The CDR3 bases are TGTGCCAGCAGTGAACAGGAGAACACTGAAGCTTTCTTT. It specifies CASSEQENTEAFF.

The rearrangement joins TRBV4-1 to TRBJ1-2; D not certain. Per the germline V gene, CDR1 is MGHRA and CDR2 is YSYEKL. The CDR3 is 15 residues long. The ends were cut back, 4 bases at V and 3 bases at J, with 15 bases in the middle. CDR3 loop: CASSPAGRPDYGYTF. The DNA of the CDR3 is TGCGCCAGCAGCCCCGCCGGCAGGCCCGACTATGGCTACACCTTC.

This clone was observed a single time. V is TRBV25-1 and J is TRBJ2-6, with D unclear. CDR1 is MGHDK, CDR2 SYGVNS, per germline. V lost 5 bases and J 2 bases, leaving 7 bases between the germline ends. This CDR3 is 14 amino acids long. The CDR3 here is CASSNQAGANVLTF. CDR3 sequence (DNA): TGTGCCAGCAGTAACCAGGCTGGGGCCAACGTCCTGACTTTC.

This CDR3 reads CASSQDGNTNQPQHF. Written as DNA, the CDR3 is TGTGCCAGCAGCCAGGACGGGAACACAAATCAGCCCCAGCATTTT. The chain has TRBV4-2 and TRBJ1-5, with unresolved D. This CDR3 contains 15 residues. Germline-derived CDR1 and CDR2 are LGHNA and YNFKEQ. Trimming took off 3 bases at V and 4 bases at J, with 13 bases between the two ends.

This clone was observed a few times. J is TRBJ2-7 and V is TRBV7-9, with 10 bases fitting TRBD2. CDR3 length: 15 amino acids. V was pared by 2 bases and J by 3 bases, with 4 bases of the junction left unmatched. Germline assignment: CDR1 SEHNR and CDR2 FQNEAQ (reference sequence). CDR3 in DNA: TGTGCCAGCAGCTTAATGTCTAGCGGGAGCTACGAGCAGTACTTC. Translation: CASSLMSSGSYEQYF.

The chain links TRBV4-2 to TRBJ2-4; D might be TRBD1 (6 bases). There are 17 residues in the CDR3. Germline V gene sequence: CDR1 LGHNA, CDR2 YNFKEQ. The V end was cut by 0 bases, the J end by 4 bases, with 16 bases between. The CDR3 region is CASSQDRGVLEKNIQYF. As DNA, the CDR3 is TGTGCCAGCAGCCAAGACAGGGGTGTGCTGGAGAAAAACATTCAGTACTTC.

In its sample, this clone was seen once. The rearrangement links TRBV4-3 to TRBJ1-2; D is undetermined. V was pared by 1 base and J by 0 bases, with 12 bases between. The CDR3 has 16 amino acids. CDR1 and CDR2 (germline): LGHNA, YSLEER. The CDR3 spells CASSQVSGLTNYGYTF. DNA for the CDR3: TGCGCCAGCAGCCAAGTTAGCGGCCTAACTAACTATGGCTACACCTTC.

The CDR3 protein is CASSLRDSETQYF. CDR3 sequence (DNA): TGTGCCAGCTCACTACGGGACTCAGAGACCCAGTACTTC. The chain joins TRBV18 to TRBJ2-5, with D tentatively TRBD2 (6 bases). CDR1 and CDR2 (germline): KGHSH, LQKENI. Trimming took 4 bases from V and 4 from J, leaving 10 bases between them. The CDR3 covers 13 residues.

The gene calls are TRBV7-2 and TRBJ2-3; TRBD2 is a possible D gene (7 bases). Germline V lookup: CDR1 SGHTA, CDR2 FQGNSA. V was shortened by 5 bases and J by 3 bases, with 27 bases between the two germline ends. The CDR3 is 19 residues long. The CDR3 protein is CASSISLGGGARVTDTQYF. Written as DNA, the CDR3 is TGTGCCAGCAGCATATCCTTAGGAGGGGGGGCGCGAGTAACAGATACGCAGTATTTT.

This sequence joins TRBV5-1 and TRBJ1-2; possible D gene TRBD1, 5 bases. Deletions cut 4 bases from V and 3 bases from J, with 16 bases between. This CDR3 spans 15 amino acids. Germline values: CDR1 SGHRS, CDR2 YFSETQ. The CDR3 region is CASSPGGARDYGYTF. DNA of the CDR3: TGCGCCAGCAGCCCGGGCGGGGCGCGGGACTATGGCTACACCTTC.

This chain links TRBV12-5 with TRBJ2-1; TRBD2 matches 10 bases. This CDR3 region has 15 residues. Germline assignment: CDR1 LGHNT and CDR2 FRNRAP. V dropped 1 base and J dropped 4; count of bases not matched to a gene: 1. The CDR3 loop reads CASGLGAGGYNEQFF. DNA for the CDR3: TGTGCTAGTGGTTTGGGAGCGGGGGGGTACAATGAGCAGTTCTTC.